Below are 26 T cell receptor beta chains sequenced from a single sample in a study of shared clonotypes between healthy human individuals. Data came from immunoSEQ multiplex PCR; TCRdb stores just in-frame clones and leaves some out. In the table there are roughly 550,000 clones, over 95% of which are singletons. Naive CD8 cells were CD45RO-negative, positively selected for CCR7, excluding terminally differentiated effector memory CD45RA+ cells. The specimen was naive CD8+ T cells sorted from blood. The receptors were gathered from a young woman in good health.

The V call is TRBV2, the J call TRBJ2-7; 8 bases map to TRBD1. CDR1 is SNHLY, CDR2 FYNNEI, per germline. J gave up 0 bases and V 6 bases, and 4 bases lay outside the gene matches. This CDR3 contains 14 residues. CDR3 residues: CASRGTGSSYEQYF. The CDR3 DNA sequence: TGTGCCAGCAGAGGGACAGGTTCCTCCTACGAGCAGTACTTC.

The chain uses TRBV4-2 and TRBJ2-1, with TRBD2 identical over 9 bases. Germline CDR1 is LGHNA and CDR2 is YNFKEQ. The ends lost 5 bases at V and 5 bases at J; junction bases unmatched: 10. This CDR3 region has 16 residues. The CDR3 sequence: CASSVQREAWDNEQFF. The CDR3 DNA sequence: TGTGCCAGCAGCGTCCAGCGGGAGGCCTGGGACAATGAGCAGTTCTTC.

The DNA for the CDR3 is TGTGCCAGCACCCGGGAGGTCTACAATGAGCAGTTCTTC. This codes for CASTREVYNEQFF. The chain has TRBV6-6 and TRBJ2-1; 7 nucleotides align to TRBD2. Germline CDR1 MNHNY, CDR2 SVGAGI (reference sequence). Losses at the gene ends were 7 bases for V and 3 bases for J; bases not matched to a gene: 3. This CDR3 contains 13 residues.

This chain links TRBV6-5 with TRBJ2-1; 7 nucleotides agree with TRBD1. After removal of 5 bases from V and 6 bases from J, the junction contained 10 bases not matched to a gene. The V gene's germline CDR1 is MNHEY and CDR2 SVGAGI. The CDR3 runs 15 residues. The CDR3 bases are TGTGCCAGCAGTCCCCAGACAGGGTTGGGCAATGAGCAGTTCTTC. Its protein is CASSPQTGLGNEQFF.

The chain combines TRBV7-9 with TRBJ1-2; unclear D gene. Trimming stripped 7 bases from V and 3 bases from J, with 6 bases between. This CDR3 region has 11 residues. Per the germline V gene, CDR1 is SEHNR and CDR2 is FQNEAQ (reference sequence). In DNA form, the CDR3 reads TGTGCCAGCACTAGGGACTATGGCTACACCTTC. It encodes CASTRDYGYTF.

The chain is built from TRBV6-5 and TRBJ2-7; D may be TRBD2 (6 bases). The V end was cut by 11 bases, the J end by 6 bases, with 17 bases between. Per germline, CDR1 MNHEY and CDR2 SVGAGI. This CDR3 has 12 amino acids. Written as DNA, the CDR3 is TGTGCCGCGGGGCGGACCGCCGGCGAGCAGTACTTC. Its translation: CAAGRTAGEQYF.

DNA for the CDR3: TGTGCCAGCAGCTCGGGACTAGCGGGCCCCTACAATGAGCAGTTCTTC. Protein: CASSSGLAGPYNEQFF. The chain uses TRBV5-6 and TRBJ2-1; TRBD2 agrees at 12 bases. There are 16 residues in the CDR3. J lost 2 bases, V lost 3 bases, and 3 bases had no gene match. The V gene's germline CDR1 is SGHDT and CDR2 YYEEEE. The full variable domain, completed using reference TRBV5-6 and TRBJ2-1, is DAGVTQSPTHLIKTRGQQVTLRCSPKSGHDTVSWYQQALGQGPQFIFQYYEEEERQRGNFPDRFSGHQFPNYSSELNVNALLLGDSALYLCASSSGLAGPYNEQFFGPGTRLTVL.

The chain combines TRBV19 with TRBJ2-3, with D possibly called TRBD1 or TRBD2 (6 bases each). V lost 6 bases and J lost 3, with 16 bases in between. CDR1 and CDR2 (germline): LNHDA, SQIVND (reference sequence). The CDR3 runs to 15 residues. The CDR3 DNA reads TGTGCCAGTAGCCCTAAGGGGGGCGGAACAGATACGCAGTATTTT. Amino acid sequence: CASSPKGGGTDTQYF.

J is TRBJ2-6 and V is TRBV27; D gene ambiguous. Trimming stripped 3 bases from V and 1 base from J, with 10 bases between. The CDR3 is 16 residues long. CDR1 and CDR2 (germline): MNHEY, SMNVEV (reference sequence). The CDR3, as DNA: TGTGCCAGCAGTTTGTTGGGCAGTTCTGGGGCCAACGTCCTGACTTTC. Its translation: CASSLLGSSGANVLTF.

The V and J genes are TRBV10-3 and TRBJ2-7, with 8 bases lining up with TRBD1. Germline CDR1 reads ENHRY; CDR2 reads SYGVKD. The CDR3 loop spans 16 amino acids. With 3 bases clipped from V and 5 bases from J, the junction kept 12 bases outside the gene matches. The CDR3 here is CAISELGQARPNEQYF. CDR3 sequence (DNA): TGTGCCATCAGTGAACTGGGACAGGCCCGTCCTAACGAGCAGTACTTC.

The V and J genes are TRBV11-2 and TRBJ2-7, with 7 bases fitting TRBD1. The V and J ends lost 4 bases and 3 bases, in that order; junction bases with no gene match: 6. This CDR3 has 14 amino acids. Germline CDR1 reads SGHAT; CDR2 reads FQNNGV. The CDR3 nucleotides read TGTGCCAGCAGCTCGACGGGACAGAACTACGAGCAGTACTTC. This encodes CASSSTGQNYEQYF.

This chain links TRBV30 with TRBJ2-3, with a weak D call TRBD1 (5 bases). The germline CDR1 and CDR2 sequences are GTSNPN and SVGIG (reference sequence). The CDR3 has 14 amino acids. Trimming left V 1 base short and J 5 bases short, with 13 bases between. CDR3 coding DNA: TGTGCCTGGAGTGGTGTGGGGCTGGTAGATACGCAGTATTTT. Protein product: CAWSGVGLVDTQYF.

The CDR3 nucleotides are TGTGCCAGCAGTTTTCATGTTGCGGGGGTCGAGCAGTACTTC. Translation: CASSFHVAGVEQYF. This chain uses TRBV28 with TRBJ2-7, with 7 bases lining up with TRBD2. Germline V lookup: CDR1 MDHEN, CDR2 SYDVKM. The J segment lost 6 bases and the V segment lost 3 bases, leaving 8 bases of the junction unmatched. This CDR3 region has 14 residues.

V gene TRBV27 combines with J gene TRBJ2-1; TRBD1 aligns across 8 bases. V was pared by 0 bases and J by 7 bases, with 8 bases of the junction left unmatched. This CDR3 comprises 16 residues. In germline, CDR1 is MNHEY, CDR2 SMNVEV (reference sequence). The CDR3 nucleotides are TGTGCCAGCAGTTTATCGAATCTCAGGGGGCATAATGAGCAGTTCTTC. It is translated as CASSLSNLRGHNEQFF.

This clone was counted between two and nine times. The chain couples TRBV9 to TRBJ1-1, with D hard to call. V gave up 6 bases and J gave up 4 bases, with 16 bases separating them. This CDR3 contains 14 residues. The germline CDR1 and CDR2 sequences are SGDLS and YYNGEE. The CDR3 protein is CASTTWPPGTEAFF. The CDR3 coding sequence is TGTGCCAGCACCACATGGCCCCCTGGCACTGAAGCTTTCTTT.

This rearrangement joins TRBV9 to TRBJ1-2, with D unresolved. Trimming shortened V by 7 bases and J by 7 bases, and 2 bases separated the two germline ends. Germline CDR1 and CDR2: SGDLS and YYNGEE. The CDR3 has 8 amino acids. CDR3 sequence reads: CASSGYTF. Written as DNA, the CDR3 is TGTGCCAGCTCTGGCTACACCTTC.

The genes are TRBV9 and TRBJ2-3; maybe TRBD2 (6 bases). The CDR3 contains 15 residues. Germline V CDR1 and CDR2: SGDLS, YYNGEE. Trimming cost V 1 base and J 1 base, with 10 bases left between them. CDR3 protein: CASSVRDWGTDTQYF. The CDR3 DNA follows: TGTGCCAGCAGCGTAAGGGACTGGGGCACAGATACGCAGTATTTT. Full variable domain (remainder filled in from reference TRBV9 and TRBJ2-3): DSGVTQTPKHLITATGQRVTLRCSPRSGDLSVYWYQQSLDQGLQFLIQYYNGEERAKGNILERFSAQQFPDLHSELNLSSLELGDSALYFCASSVRDWGTDTQYFGPGTRLTVL.

The CDR3 DNA reads TGTGCCAGCAGGCAAAGTACTAGCGGGATTCGCAATGAGCAGTTCTTC. Residues: CASRQSTSGIRNEQFF. This chain joins TRBV7-9 and TRBJ2-1, with TRBD2 identical over 10 bases. CDR1 is SEHNR and CDR2 is FQNEAQ in the germline V gene (reference sequence). V trimming: 6 bases; J trimming: 6 bases; junction bases outside the gene matches: 11. The CDR3 is 16 amino acids.

The chain couples TRBV28 to TRBJ1-1; a weak D match, TRBD1 (5 bases). The CDR3 is 14 amino acids. V lost 4 bases, J lost 1 base, and 10 bases lay in between. Germline loops: CDR1 MDHEN, CDR2 SYDVKM. This CDR3 reads CASSSGGENTEAFF. As DNA, the CDR3 is TGTGCCAGCAGTTCCGGAGGGGAGAACACTGAAGCTTTCTTT.

The CDR3 spells CASRGTATGELFF. The CDR3 region has the DNA TGTGCCAGCAGGGGGACGGCCACCGGGGAGCTGTTTTTT. V gene TRBV6-5 combines with J gene TRBJ2-2; either TRBD1 or TRBD2 may fit D (5 bases each). CDR1 is MNHEY, CDR2 SVGAGI, per germline. CDR3 length: 13 residues. V was shortened by 6 bases and J by 4 bases, with 9 bases between the two germline ends.

The rearrangement uses TRBV9 and TRBJ2-7; 8 nucleotides line up with TRBD2. Trimming cost V 4 bases and J 4 bases; bases outside gene matches: 10. Germline values: CDR1 SGDLS, CDR2 YYNGEE. The CDR3 has 15 residues. CDR3 loop: CASSILAGSGYEQYF. CDR3 bases: TGTGCCAGCAGCATATTAGCGGGGAGTGGTTACGAGCAGTACTTC. Combining the CDR3 with reference TRBV9 and TRBJ2-7 gives the whole variable domain DSGVTQTPKHLITATGQRVTLRCSPRSGDLSVYWYQQSLDQGLQFLIQYYNGEERAKGNILERFSAQQFPDLHSELNLSSLELGDSALYFCASSILAGSGYEQYFGPGTRLTVT.

The chain couples TRBV29-1 to TRBJ2-2; possibly TRBD1 or TRBD2 for D (5 bases each). CDR1 SQVTM and CDR2 ANQGSEA come from the germline V gene. The CDR3 consists of 14 residues. V lost 7 bases and J lost 3, with 15 bases in between. As DNA, the CDR3 is TGCAGCGCCGTTACCCGGGGCCACACCGGGGAGCTGTTTTTT. Its translation is CSAVTRGHTGELFF.

The CDR3 sequence is CASSVSGEGYNEQFF. For the CDR3, the DNA is TGTGCCAGCAGTGTCTCAGGGGAAGGGTACAATGAGCAGTTCTTC. The chain links TRBV27 to TRBJ2-1; a weak D match, TRBD1 (6 bases). The length of the CDR3 is 15 residues. Trimming pared 5 bases from V and 4 bases from J, leaving 15 bases between. Germline V gene sequence: CDR1 MNHEY, CDR2 SMNVEV (reference sequence).

The chain recombines TRBV7-9 with TRBJ2-1; D might be TRBD1 (6 bases). The CDR3 length is 12 residues. The germline V gene encodes CDR1 SEHNR and CDR2 FQNEAQ (reference sequence). V was shortened by 5 bases and J by 10 bases, with 12 bases between the two germline ends. The CDR3 DNA reads TGTGCCAGCAGCAATTTCGACAGGGAGCAGTTCTTC. Translated: CASSNFDREQFF.

This chain joins TRBV5-1 and TRBJ2-1; 14 bases match TRBD2. This CDR3 has 16 residues. The J segment lost 7 bases and the V segment lost 3 bases, leaving 6 bases of the junction unmatched. Germline CDR1 is SGHRS and CDR2 is YFSETQ. CDR3 sequence: CASSWRGLAGENEQFF. CDR3 DNA: TGCGCCAGCAGCTGGAGGGGACTAGCGGGAGAAAATGAGCAGTTCTTC.

This clone appeared once. The rearrangement joins TRBV27 to TRBJ2-5, with D unresolved. Between the trimmed V and J ends, which lost 3 bases and 4 bases, there was a span of 9 bases. Germline V lookup: CDR1 MNHEY, CDR2 SMNVEV (reference sequence). The CDR3 is 13 amino acids. In DNA form, the CDR3 reads TGTGCCAGCAGTTTTCTACCCGTAGAGACCCAGTACTTC. Translating gives CASSFLPVETQYF.